This T cell receptor (beta chain) was captured in a study of T cell repertoires in cytomegalovirus infection. CDR3 length: 12 residues. V lost 0 bases to trimming and J lost 5 bases, with 3 bases between them. Germline loops: CDR1 SGHRS, CDR2 YFSETQ. TCRdb recomputed calls from the reads with MiXCR, one row per CDR3 protein. The table has around 450,000 distinct CDR3 sequences, over 9% seen once. This clonotype has a count of ten or more. Material: PBMCs. This chain joins TRBV5-1 and TRBJ2-1; D is ambiguous. This clonotype originated in a human donor in good health (CMV status not recorded). Some clones in this sample may be carry-over from other donors' samples. CDR3: CASSLEDNEQFF. CDR3 coding DNA: TGCGCCAGCAGCTTGGAAGACAATGAGCAGTTCTTC.